These 19 T cell receptor beta chains came from one sample sequenced in a study of control samples from healthy donors and cancer patients. Method: immunoSEQ multiplex PCR; TCRdb's copy keeps in-frame clones and lacks some. This sample has around 190,000 clones; approximately 94% occur once, and the top ten carry more than 1.3%. Source material: blood. Receptors were obtained from a man aged 30-40 years in good health.

CDR3 loop: CASSHQKSTEAFF. DNA for the CDR3: TGTGCCAGCAGCCATCAGAAATCCACTGAAGCTTTCTTT. The chain carries TRBV3-1 (or the pseudogene TRBV3-2) and TRBJ1-1; D gene unclear. CDR1 and CDR2 (germline): LGHDT, YNNKEL (reference sequence). The CDR3 is made up of 13 amino acids. Trimming removed 3 bases from V and 4 bases from J, with 9 bases in between.

The J gene is TRBJ1-1, the V gene TRBV4-1, with no clear D. The CDR3 spans 15 residues. With 1 base removed from V and 1 base from J, the gap between germline ends came to 10 bases. Germline lookup yields CDR1 MGHRA and CDR2 YSYEKL. Here the CDR3 reads CASSQGPGSNTEAFF. The CDR3 nucleotides are TGCGCCAGCAGCCAAGGGCCAGGTTCGAACACTGAAGCTTTCTTT.

A remark on this clone: One end of the junction is discordant with germline, which a read error may explain. The rearrangement joins TRBV27 to TRBJ2-3; the match to TRBD1 covers 9 bases. Germline CDR1 reads MNHEY; CDR2 reads SMNVEV (reference sequence). CDR3 length: 17 residues. CDR3 residues: CAGSFLPDRGSTDTQYF. As DNA, the CDR3 is TGTGCCGGCAGTTTCCTCCCTGACAGGGGGAGCACAGATACGCAGTATTTT.

The chain joins TRBV19 to TRBJ1-4, with D uncertain. V was cut by 1 base and J by 0 bases, with 9 bases left in between. This CDR3 comprises 16 residues. Looked up from germline, CDR1 is LNHDA and CDR2 is SQIVND (reference sequence). The CDR3 here is CASSIVRAATNEKLFF. The CDR3 nucleotides are TGTGCCAGTAGTATAGTCCGGGCAGCAACTAATGAAAAACTGTTTTTT.

V usage is TRBV5-8 and J usage is TRBJ1-1; TRBD1 matches 8 bases. The J segment lost 0 bases and the V segment lost 4 bases, leaving 2 bases of the junction unmatched. The CDR3 runs to 14 residues. Germline V gives CDR1 SGHTS, CDR2 YDEGEE. In DNA, the CDR3 is TGTGCCAGCAGCCTGACAGGGGTGAACACTGAAGCTTTCTTT. The encoded protein is CASSLTGVNTEAFF.

The chain uses TRBV27 and TRBJ2-2; D is unresolved. Between the trimmed V and J ends, which lost 1 base and 5 bases, there was a span of 5 bases. Germline CDR1 is MNHEY and CDR2 is SMNVEV (reference sequence). The CDR3 is made up of 13 amino acids. The CDR3 reads CASSLYLTGELFF. CDR3 sequence (DNA): TGTGCCAGCAGTTTATATCTAACCGGGGAGCTGTTTTTT.

The rearrangement uses TRBV4-2 and TRBJ2-5; 8 nucleotides agree with TRBD2. The CDR3 totals 17 residues. V lost 0 bases, J lost 1 base, and 7 bases stayed unmatched. Per germline, CDR1 LGHNA and CDR2 YNFKEQ. The CDR3 is CASSQDRAGGRQETQYF. Here the CDR3 DNA reads TGTGCCAGCAGCCAAGACCGGGCGGGGGGCCGCCAAGAGACCCAGTACTTC.

The genes are TRBV24-1 and TRBJ1-2; a weak D match, TRBD1 (5 bases). The CDR3 consists of 13 residues. Germline loops: CDR1 KGHDR, CDR2 SFDVKD. The germline V and J ends were trimmed by 9 bases and 11 bases, with 21 bases remaining between them. The CDR3 loop reads CATSGGAGFGYTF. In nucleotides, the CDR3 is TGTGCCACCTCTGGAGGGGCCGGTTTCGGGTACACCTTC.

The V gene is TRBV12-3 or TRBV12-4, the J gene TRBJ2-7, with 7 positions matching TRBD1. The CDR3 has 13 residues. Unmatched junction bases numbered 7, after V lost 4 bases and J lost 7 bases. CDR3 loop: CASSSFPGQEQYF. CDR3 coding DNA: TGTGCCAGCAGTTCCTTTCCGGGACAGGAGCAGTACTTC.

The rearrangement joins TRBV2 to TRBJ1-6; 10 positions agree with TRBD1. Germline-derived CDR1 and CDR2 are SNHLY and FYNNEI. After removal of 6 bases from V and 6 bases from J, the junction contained 5 bases not matched to a gene. CDR3 length equals 15 residues. CDR3 region: CASRGTGAGNSPLHF. CDR3 in DNA: TGTGCCAGCAGGGGGACAGGGGCCGGTAATTCACCCCTCCACTTT. The full variable domain, completed using reference TRBV2 and TRBJ1-6, is EPEVTQTPSHQVTQMGQEVILRCVPISNHLYFYWYRQILGQKVEFLVSFYNNEISEKSEIFDDQFSVERPDGSNFTLKIRSTKLEDSAMYFCASRGTGAGNSPLHFGNGTRLTVT.

This clone was seen more than once but under ten times. The V and J genes are TRBV6-5 and TRBJ1-5; D is perhaps TRBD1 (5 bases). The CDR3 runs 14 residues. V dropped 5 bases and J dropped 9 bases, with 17 bases sitting between them. CDR1 and CDR2 (germline): MNHEY, SVGAGI. CDR3 bases: TGTGCCAGCAGTCCGGCGGGACCGACGGGGCCCCAGCATTTT. This gives the protein CASSPAGPTGPQHF.

This clone occurred a few times. The V and J genes are TRBV5-1 and TRBJ2-2; the match to TRBD1 covers 7 bases. The V and J ends lost 6 bases and 6 bases, in that order; junction bases with no gene match: 8. The CDR3 spans 14 residues. Germline V gene data show CDR1 as SGHRS and CDR2 as YFSETQ. The CDR3 DNA is TGCGCCAGCAACAAAGACAGGGCCCCCGGGGAGCTGTTTTTT. It yields the protein CASNKDRAPGELFF.

Points on this clone: This same CDR3 is encoded by further DNA sequences in the sample. This chain uses TRBV18 with TRBJ1-3, with D unresolved. Germline CDR1 reads KGHSH; CDR2 reads LQKENI. Between the trimmed V and J ends, which lost 3 bases and 0 bases, there was a span of 3 bases. CDR3 length: 13 residues. CDR3 DNA: TGTGCCAGCTCACCGAGCTCTGGAAACACCATATATTTT. Protein product: CASSPSSGNTIYF.

This chain joins TRBV6-1 and TRBJ2-3, with a tentative D call TRBD1 (5 bases). V lost 2 bases and J lost 5, with 17 bases in between. This CDR3 contains 16 residues. Germline CDR1 reads MNHNS; CDR2 reads SASEGT. The CDR3 DNA sequence: TGTGCCAGCAGTGAATTATGGGGCGCAGGTGGAGATACGCAGTATTTT. It codes for CASSELWGAGGDTQYF.

The chain joins TRBV6-6 to TRBJ1-1; 7 positions match TRBD1. Losses at the gene ends were 7 bases for V and 3 bases for J; bases not matched to a gene: 5. This CDR3 comprises 13 residues. The germline V gene has CDR1 MNHNY and CDR2 SVGAGI (reference sequence). CDR3: CASTYRGHTEAFF. CDR3 DNA sequence: TGTGCCAGCACCTACAGGGGTCACACTGAAGCTTTCTTT.

The V and J genes are TRBV6-1 and TRBJ1-5; 10 nucleotides match TRBD1. Unmatched junction bases numbered 10, after V lost 1 base and J lost 7 bases. The CDR3 spans 17 residues. Germline lookup yields CDR1 MNHNS and CDR2 SASEGT. The chain's CDR3 is CASSEVVTGTGDQPQHF. The CDR3 DNA sequence: TGTGCCAGCAGTGAAGTGGTTACCGGGACAGGGGACCAGCCCCAGCATTTT.

The chain links TRBV13 to TRBJ2-2; possible D gene TRBD2, 5 bases. The CDR3 is made up of 14 amino acids. CDR1 and CDR2 (germline): PRHDT, FYEKMQ (reference sequence). Trimming removed 2 bases from V and 6 bases from J, with 10 bases in between. DNA for the CDR3: TGTGCCAGCAGCTTATATAGAGGGTCCGGGGAGCTGTTTTTT. It is translated as CASSLYRGSGELFF.

The V and J genes are TRBV30 and TRBJ1-2, with 7 bases identical to TRBD1. The V gene's germline CDR1 is GTSNPN and CDR2 SVGIG (reference sequence). V lost 3 bases, J lost 2 bases, and 3 bases stayed unmatched. The CDR3 contains 13 residues. The CDR3 nucleotides are TGTGCCTGGAGGACAGGGCGAAACTATGGCTACACCTTC. Protein product: CAWRTGRNYGYTF.

In this sample, this clone turned up once. DNA of the CDR3: TGTGCCAGCAGCTTGGCGGAGGTCGTGGGTGGCTACACCTTC. Amino acids: CASSLAEVVGGYTF. The chain is built from TRBV5-6 and TRBJ1-2; D unresolved. Germline values: CDR1 SGHDT, CDR2 YYEEEE. The V gene lost 0 bases and the J gene lost 7 bases, with 13 bases spanning the gap. This CDR3 region has 14 residues.